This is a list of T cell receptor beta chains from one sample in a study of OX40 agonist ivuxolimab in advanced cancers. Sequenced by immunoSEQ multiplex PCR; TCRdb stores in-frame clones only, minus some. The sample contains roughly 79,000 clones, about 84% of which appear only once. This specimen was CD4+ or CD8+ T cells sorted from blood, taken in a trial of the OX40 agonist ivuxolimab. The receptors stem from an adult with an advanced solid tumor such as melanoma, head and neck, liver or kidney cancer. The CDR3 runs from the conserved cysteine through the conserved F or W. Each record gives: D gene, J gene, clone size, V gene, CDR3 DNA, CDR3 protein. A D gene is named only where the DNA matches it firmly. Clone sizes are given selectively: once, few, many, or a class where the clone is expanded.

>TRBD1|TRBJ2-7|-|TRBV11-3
TGTGCCAGCAGCCAGGGACAGGGTGGCGAGCAGTACTTC
CASSQGQGGEQYF
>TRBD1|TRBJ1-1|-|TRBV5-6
TGTGCCAGCAGTCGAGTTTACAGGGGTCGCCCCGCTGAAGCTTTCTTT
CASSRVYRGRPAEAFF
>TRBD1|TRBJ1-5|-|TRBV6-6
TGTGCCAGCACCCGGACAGGGCGGGATCAGCCCCAGCATTTT
CASTRTGRDQPQHF
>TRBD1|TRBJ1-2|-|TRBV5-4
TGTGCCAGCAGCGACGGTACGACAGGGGTGGACTATGGCTACACCTTC
CASSDGTTGVDYGYTF
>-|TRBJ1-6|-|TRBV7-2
TGTGCCAGCAGCTTACGGGGACGGCCGAGGGATTCACCCCTCCACTTT
CASSLRGRPRDSPLHF
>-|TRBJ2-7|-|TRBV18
TGTGCCAGCTCACGGACAGCGTCTATTTACGAGCAGTACTTC
CASSRTASIYEQYF
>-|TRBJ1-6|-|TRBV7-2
TGTGCCAGCAGCTTAGGTTCACCCCTCCACTTT
CASSLGSPLHF
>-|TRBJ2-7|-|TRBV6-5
TGTGCCAGCAGTTACACGGACCGACGCGAGCAGTACTTC
CASSYTDRREQYF
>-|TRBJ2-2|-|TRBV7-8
TGTGCCAGCAGTCCGGTTCGGGGGCTGGGGGAGCTGTTTTTT
CASSPVRGLGELFF
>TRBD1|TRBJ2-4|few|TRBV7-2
TGTGCCAGCAGCCCTGGGACAGCCATAGCCAAAAACATTCAGTACTTC
CASSPGTAIAKNIQYF
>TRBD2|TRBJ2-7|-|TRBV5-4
TGTGCCAGCAGCCGTACTAGCGGGAGGGTTTTACCCTACGAGCAGTACTTC
CASSRTSGRVLPYEQYF
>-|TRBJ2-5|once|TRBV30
TGTGCCTGGAGTCCGGGACTCCAAGAGACCCAGTACTTC
CAWSPGLQETQYF
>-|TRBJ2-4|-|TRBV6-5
TGTGCCAGCAGTTACTCGGGAAACATTCAGTACTTC
CASSYSGNIQYF
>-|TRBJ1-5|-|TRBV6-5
TGTGCCAGCAGTTCCCTCCTGGGCAGGACCCAGCCCCAGCATTTT
CASSSLLGRTQPQHF
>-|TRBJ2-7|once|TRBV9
TGTGCCAGCAGCGCCTCCCCGAGCCACGAGCAGTACTTC
CASSASPSHEQYF
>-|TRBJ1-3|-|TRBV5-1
TGCGCCAGCAGCTTGTGGGGGGAGCCCTCTGGAAACACCATATATTTT
CASSLWGEPSGNTIYF
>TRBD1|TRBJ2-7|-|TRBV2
TGTGCCAGCAGGGACAGGGGCTACGAGCAGTACTTC
CASRDRGYEQYF
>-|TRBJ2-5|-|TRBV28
TGTGCCAGCAGCCGGCTCGGGGTAGCTAGTGAGACCCAGTACTTC
CASSRLGVASETQYF
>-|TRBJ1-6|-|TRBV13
TGTGCCAGCAGCACCCAGGGCAGGGGAGTTTCACCCCTCCACTTT
CASSTQGRGVSPLHF
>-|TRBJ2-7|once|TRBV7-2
TGTGCCAGCAGCTTAGAGGGCCACGGCGCGTACGAGCAGTACTTC
CASSLEGHGAYEQYF
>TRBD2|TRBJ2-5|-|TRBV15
TGTGCCACCAGCAGAGGGTCGGGAGGGGTAGGAGAGACCCAGTACTTC
CATSRGSGGVGETQYF
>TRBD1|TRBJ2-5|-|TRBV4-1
TGCGCCAGCAGCTCAACTAGGGGGCGAGAGACCCAGTACTTC
CASSSTRGRETQYF
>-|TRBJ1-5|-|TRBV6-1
TGTGCCAGCCGGGACAGCAATCAGCCCCAGCATTTT
CASRDSNQPQHF
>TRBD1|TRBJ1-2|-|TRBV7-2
TGTGCCAGCAGCTTATCCCGGGACAGTTACTATGGCTACACCTTC
CASSLSRDSYYGYTF
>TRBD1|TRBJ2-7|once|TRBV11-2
TGTGCCAGCAGCCAAGAGATCCGGGACAGCCCGTACTTC
CASSQEIRDSPYF
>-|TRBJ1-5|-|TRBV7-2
TGTGCCAGCAGCTTAGTAGTAGATCAGCCCCAGCATTTT
CASSLVVDQPQHF
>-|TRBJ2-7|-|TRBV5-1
TGCGCCAGCAGCTTAAGCGGAACGACAATCTCCTACGAGCAGTACTTC
CASSLSGTTISYEQYF
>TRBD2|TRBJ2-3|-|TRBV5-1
TGCGCCAGCAGCCCGGCCGCGGGGGTTCCAGATACGCAGTATTTT
CASSPAAGVPDTQYF
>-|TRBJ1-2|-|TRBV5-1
TGCGCCAGCAGCCCAAGCACCGGGACGAGGGGTGGCTACACCTTC
CASSPSTGTRGGYTF
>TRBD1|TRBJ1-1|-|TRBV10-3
TGTGCCATCAGTGAGACAGACAGGGCAGGGACTGAAGCTTTCTTT
CAISETDRAGTEAFF
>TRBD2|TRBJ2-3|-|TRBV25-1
TGTGCCAGCAGTGAAACCCTAGCGGGAGTCGGCACAGATACGCAGTATTTT
CASSETLAGVGTDTQYF
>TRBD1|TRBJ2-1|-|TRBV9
TGTGCCAGCAGCCCCAATCGCGGAGAAGGACAGGGGCCCTACAATGAGCAGTTCTTC
CASSPNRGEGQGPYNEQFF
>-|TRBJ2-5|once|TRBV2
TGTGCCAGCAGTGAGTACCGCCAGACCCAGTACTTC
CASSEYRQTQYF
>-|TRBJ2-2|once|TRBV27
TGTGCCAGCAGTTTTAACAAGGTGAACACCGGGGAGCTGTTTTTT
CASSFNKVNTGELFF
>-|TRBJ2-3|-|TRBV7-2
TGTGCCAGCAGCTTATTTCAGGCCACAGATACGCAGTATTTT
CASSLFQATDTQYF
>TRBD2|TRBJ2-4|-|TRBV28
TGTGCCAGCAGTCCAGTAAGAAGGAGGGAGGGGAGGGCCAAAAACATTCAGTACTTC
CASSPVRRREGRAKNIQYF
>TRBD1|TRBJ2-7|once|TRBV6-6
TGTGCCAGCACCGGGACAGGGTCCTCCTACGAGCAGTACTTC
CASTGTGSSYEQYF
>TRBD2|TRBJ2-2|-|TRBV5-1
TGCGCCAGCAGCGGATTCAGGGGACTAGTTTCGGGGGAGCTGTTTTTT
CASSGFRGLVSGELFF
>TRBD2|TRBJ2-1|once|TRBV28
TGTGCCAGCACCCGGGCGGCTAGCGGGAGGGTTGAGCAGTTCTTC
CASTRAASGRVEQFF
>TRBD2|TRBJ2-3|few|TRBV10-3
TGTGCCATCAGTCCCGGGATAGCGGGGAGGGGGGATACGCAGTATTTT
CAISPGIAGRGDTQYF
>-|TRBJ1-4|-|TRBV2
TGTGCCAGCAAGAAGGAATTGGGTGAAAAACTGTTTTTT
CASKKELGEKLFF
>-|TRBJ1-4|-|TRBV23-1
TGCGCCAGCCGCCGAGCGGAGCCCAAACGAAATGCAACTAATGAAAAACTGTTTTTT
CASRRAEPKRNATNEKLFF
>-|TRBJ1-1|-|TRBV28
TGTGCCAGCAGTTTCCTTCGCAGGCGGAAGAACACTGAAGCTTTCTTT
CASSFLRRRKNTEAFF
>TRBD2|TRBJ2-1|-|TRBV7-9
TGTGCCAGCAGGGGGGAGGGGCGGGAACCCTCCTACAATGAGCAGTTCTTC
CASRGEGREPSYNEQFF
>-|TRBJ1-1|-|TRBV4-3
TGCGCCAGCAGCCAAGGAGATAACCCAGGGGAAGCTTTCTTT
CASSQGDNPGEAFF
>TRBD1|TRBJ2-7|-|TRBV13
TGTGCCAGCAGCTTAACAGGGGAGACCTACGAGCAGTACTTC
CASSLTGETYEQYF
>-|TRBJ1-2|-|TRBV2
TGTGCCAGCAGGAAGGGGCCTACAGAATATGGCTACACCTTC
CASRKGPTEYGYTF
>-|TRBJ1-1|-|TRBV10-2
TGCGCCAGCAGTGGATCTAAGGGGGCTGAAGCTTTCTTT
CASSGSKGAEAFF
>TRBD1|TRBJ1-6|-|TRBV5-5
TGTGCCAGCAGCCCTGGGGGACAGGGGAATTCACCCCTCCACTTT
CASSPGGQGNSPLHF
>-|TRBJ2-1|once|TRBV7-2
TGTGCCAGCAGCTTAGCGACACAGGGCAGCTCCTACAATGAGCAGTTCTTC
CASSLATQGSSYNEQFF